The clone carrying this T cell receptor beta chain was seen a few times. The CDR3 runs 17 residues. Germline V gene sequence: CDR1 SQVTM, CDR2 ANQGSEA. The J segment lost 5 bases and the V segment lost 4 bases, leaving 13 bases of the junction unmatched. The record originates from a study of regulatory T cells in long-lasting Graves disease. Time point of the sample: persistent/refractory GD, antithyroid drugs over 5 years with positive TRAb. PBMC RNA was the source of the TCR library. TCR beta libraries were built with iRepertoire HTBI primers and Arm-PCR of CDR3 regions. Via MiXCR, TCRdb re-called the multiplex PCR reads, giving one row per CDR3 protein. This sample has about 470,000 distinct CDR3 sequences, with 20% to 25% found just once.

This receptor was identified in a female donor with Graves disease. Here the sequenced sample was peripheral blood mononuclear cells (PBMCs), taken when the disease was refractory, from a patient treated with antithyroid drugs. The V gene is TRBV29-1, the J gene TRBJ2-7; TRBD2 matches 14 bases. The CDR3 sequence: CSVAHLPGLAGVDEQYF. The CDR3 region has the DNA TGCAGCGTTGCCCACCTTCCGGGACTAGCGGGGGTTGACGAGCAGTACTTC.